The 2 T cell receptor beta chains listed next were all sequenced from one sample in a study of cytomegalovirus exposure and HLA in healthy donors. Both 60 Vbeta primers and 13 Jbeta primers went into the PCR. TCRdb's copy holds only in-frame clones and misses some; the assay was immunoSEQ multiplex PCR. This sample has around 140,000 clones, with around nine tenths found just once. The sample consisted of PBMCs. These receptors were taken from a woman in her 30s in good health and CMV-seronegative.

This chain uses TRBV19 with TRBJ2-1, with D possibly TRBD2 on 5 matching bases. V was cut by 6 bases and J by 0 bases, with 6 bases left in between. The CDR3 runs 13 residues. Germline-derived CDR1 and CDR2 are LNHDA and SQIVND (reference sequence). CDR3 loop: CASREVSYNEQFF. CDR3 DNA sequence: TGTGCCAGTAGGGAGGTCTCCTACAATGAGCAGTTCTTC.

This clone occurred a few times. J is TRBJ1-4 and V is TRBV6-1; D is unclear. Germline V lookup: CDR1 MNHNS, CDR2 SASEGT. There are 15 residues in the CDR3. Trimming removed 4 bases at V and 0 bases at J, with 9 bases between. CDR3 in amino acids: CASSVQWATNEKLFF. CDR3 sequence (DNA): TGTGCCAGCAGTGTACAGTGGGCAACTAATGAAAAACTGTTTTTT.